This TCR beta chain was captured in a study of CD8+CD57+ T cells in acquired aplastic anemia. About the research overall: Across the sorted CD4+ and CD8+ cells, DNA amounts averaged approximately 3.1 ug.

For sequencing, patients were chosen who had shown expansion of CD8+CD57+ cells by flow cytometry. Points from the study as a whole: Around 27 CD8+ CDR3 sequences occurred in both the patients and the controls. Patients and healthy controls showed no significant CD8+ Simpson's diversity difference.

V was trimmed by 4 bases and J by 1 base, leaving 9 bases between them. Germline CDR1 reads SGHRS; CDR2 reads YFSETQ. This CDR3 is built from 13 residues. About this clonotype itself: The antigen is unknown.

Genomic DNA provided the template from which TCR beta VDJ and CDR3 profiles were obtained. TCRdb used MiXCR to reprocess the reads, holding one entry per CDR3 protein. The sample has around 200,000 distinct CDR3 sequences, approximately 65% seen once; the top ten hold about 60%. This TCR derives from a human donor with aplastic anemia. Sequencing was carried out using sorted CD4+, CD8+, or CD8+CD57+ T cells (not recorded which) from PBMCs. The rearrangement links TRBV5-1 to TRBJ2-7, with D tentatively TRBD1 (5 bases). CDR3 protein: CASSDSTSYEQYF. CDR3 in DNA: TGCGCCAGCAGCGACAGTACATCCTACGAGCAGTACTTC.